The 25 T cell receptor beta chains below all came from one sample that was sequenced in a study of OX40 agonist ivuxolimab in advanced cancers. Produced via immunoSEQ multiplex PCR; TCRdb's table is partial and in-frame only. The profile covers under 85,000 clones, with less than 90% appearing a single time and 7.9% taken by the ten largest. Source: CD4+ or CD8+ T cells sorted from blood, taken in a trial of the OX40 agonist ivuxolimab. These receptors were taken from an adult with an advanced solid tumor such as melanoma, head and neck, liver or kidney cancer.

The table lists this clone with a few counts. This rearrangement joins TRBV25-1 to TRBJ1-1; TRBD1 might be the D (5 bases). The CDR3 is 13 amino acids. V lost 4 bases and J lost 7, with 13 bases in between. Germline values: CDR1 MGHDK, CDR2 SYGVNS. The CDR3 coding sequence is TGTGCCAGCAGTGTCCTTGGGGGTGGTGAAGCTTTCTTT. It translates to CASSVLGGGEAFF.

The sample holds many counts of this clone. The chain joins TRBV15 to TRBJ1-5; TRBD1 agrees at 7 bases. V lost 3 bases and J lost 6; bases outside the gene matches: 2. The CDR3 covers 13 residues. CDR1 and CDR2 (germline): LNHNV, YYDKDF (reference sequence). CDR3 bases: TGTGCCACCAGCAGTAACAGGGGTCAGCCCCAGCATTTT. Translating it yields CATSSNRGQPQHF.

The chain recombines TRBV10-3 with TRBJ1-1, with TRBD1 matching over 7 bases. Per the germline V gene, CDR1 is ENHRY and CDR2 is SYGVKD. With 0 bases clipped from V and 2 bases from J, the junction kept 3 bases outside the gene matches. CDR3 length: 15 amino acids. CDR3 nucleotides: TGTGCCATCAGTGAGTCGAGACAGGGAAACACTGAAGCTTTCTTT. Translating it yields CAISESRQGNTEAFF.

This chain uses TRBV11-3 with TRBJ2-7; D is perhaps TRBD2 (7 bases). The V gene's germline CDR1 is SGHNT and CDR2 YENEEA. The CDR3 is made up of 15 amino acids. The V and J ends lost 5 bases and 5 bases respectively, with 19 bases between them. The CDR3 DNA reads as TGTGCCAGCAGCCCAGGGATGGGGGGGCTCCACGAGCAGTACTTC. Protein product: CASSPGMGGLHEQYF. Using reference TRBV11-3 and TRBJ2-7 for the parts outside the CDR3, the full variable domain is EAGVVQSPRYKIIEKKQPVAFWCNPISGHNTLYWYLQNLGQGPELLIRYENEEAVDDSQLPKDRFSAERLKGVDSTLKIQPAELGDSAVYLCASSPGMGGLHEQYFGPGTRLTVT.

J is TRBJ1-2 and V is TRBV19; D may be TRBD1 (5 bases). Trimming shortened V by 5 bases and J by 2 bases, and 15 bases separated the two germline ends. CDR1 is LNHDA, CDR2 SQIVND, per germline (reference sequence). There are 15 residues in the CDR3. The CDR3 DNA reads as TGTGCCAGTAGTCGAAGGACGGGGGACAACTATGGCTACACCTTC. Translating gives CASSRRTGDNYGYTF.

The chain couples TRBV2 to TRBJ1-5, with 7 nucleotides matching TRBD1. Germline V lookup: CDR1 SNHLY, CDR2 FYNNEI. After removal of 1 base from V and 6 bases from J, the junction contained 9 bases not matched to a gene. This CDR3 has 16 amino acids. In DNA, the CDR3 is TGTGCCAGCAGTGAAGGTATAGGGGGCAGGGGTCAGCCCCAGCATTTT. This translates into CASSEGIGGRGQPQHF.

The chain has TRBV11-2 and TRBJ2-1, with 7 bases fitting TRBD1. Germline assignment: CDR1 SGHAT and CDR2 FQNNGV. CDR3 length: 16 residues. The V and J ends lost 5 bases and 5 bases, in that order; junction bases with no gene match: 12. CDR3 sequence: CASSTRQGRFHNEQFF. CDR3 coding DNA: TGTGCCAGCAGCACTAGACAGGGTCGATTTCACAATGAGCAGTTCTTC.

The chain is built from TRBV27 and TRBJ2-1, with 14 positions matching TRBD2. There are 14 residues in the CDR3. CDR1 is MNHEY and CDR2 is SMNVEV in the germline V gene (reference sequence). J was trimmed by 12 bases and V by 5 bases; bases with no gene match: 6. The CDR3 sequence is CASSLTSGRAGQFF. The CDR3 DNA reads TGTGCCAGCAGTCTGACTAGCGGGAGGGCCGGGCAGTTCTTC.

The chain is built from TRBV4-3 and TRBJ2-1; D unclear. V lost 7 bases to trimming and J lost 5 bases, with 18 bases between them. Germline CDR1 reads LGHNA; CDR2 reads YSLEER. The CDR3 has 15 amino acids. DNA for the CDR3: TGCGCCAGCAAGTTTTCTCGGGCATATGACAATGAGCAGTTCTTC. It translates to CASKFSRAYDNEQFF.

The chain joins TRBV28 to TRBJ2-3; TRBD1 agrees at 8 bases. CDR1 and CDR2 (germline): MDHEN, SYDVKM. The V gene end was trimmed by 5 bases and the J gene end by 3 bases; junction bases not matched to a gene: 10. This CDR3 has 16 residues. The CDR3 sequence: CASSGREGTGTDTQYF. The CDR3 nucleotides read TGTGCCAGCAGTGGACGGGAAGGGACAGGTACAGATACGCAGTATTTT.

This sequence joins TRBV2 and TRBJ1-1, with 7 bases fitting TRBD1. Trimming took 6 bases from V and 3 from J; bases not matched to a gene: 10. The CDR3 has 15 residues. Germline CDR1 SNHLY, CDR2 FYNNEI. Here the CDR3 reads CASSERGTDYTEAFF. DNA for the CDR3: TGTGCCAGCAGCGAAAGGGGGACAGACTACACTGAAGCTTTCTTT.

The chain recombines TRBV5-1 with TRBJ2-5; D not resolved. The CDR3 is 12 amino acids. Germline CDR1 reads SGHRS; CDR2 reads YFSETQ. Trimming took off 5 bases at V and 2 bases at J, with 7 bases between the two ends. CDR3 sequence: CASRRQQETQYF. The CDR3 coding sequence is TGCGCCAGCAGACGGCAGCAAGAGACCCAGTACTTC. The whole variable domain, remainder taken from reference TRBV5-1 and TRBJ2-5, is KAGVTQTPRYLIKTRGQQVTLSCSPISGHRSVSWYQQTPGQGLQFLFEYFSETQRNKGNFPGRFSGRQFSNSRSEMNVSTLELGDSALYLCASRRQQETQYFGPGTRLLVL.

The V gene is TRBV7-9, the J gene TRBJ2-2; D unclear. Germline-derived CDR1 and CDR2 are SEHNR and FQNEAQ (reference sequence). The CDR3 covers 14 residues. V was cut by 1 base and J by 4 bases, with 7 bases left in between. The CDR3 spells CASSLDGGTGELFF. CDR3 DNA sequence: TGTGCCAGCAGCTTAGATGGTGGCACCGGGGAGCTGTTTTTT.

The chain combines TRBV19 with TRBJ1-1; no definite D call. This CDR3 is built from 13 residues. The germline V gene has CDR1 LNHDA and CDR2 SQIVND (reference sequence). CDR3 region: CACRADWNTEAFF. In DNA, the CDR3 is TGTGCTTGCCGCGCAGACTGGAACACTGAAGCTTTCTTT.

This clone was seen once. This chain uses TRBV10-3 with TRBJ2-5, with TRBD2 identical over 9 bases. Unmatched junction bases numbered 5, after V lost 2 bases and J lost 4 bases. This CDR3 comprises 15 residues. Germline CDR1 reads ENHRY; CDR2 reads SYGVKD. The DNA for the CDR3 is TGTGCCATCAGTGAGGCGGTAGCGGGGGTAGAGACCCAGTACTTC. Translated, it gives CAISEAVAGVETQYF.

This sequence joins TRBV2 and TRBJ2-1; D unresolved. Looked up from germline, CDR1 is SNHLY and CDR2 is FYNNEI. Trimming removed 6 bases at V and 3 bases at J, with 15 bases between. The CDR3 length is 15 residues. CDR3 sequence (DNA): TGTGCCAGCAGCTATTCCGAGAGGTTCTACAATGAGCAGTTCTTC. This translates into CASSYSERFYNEQFF.

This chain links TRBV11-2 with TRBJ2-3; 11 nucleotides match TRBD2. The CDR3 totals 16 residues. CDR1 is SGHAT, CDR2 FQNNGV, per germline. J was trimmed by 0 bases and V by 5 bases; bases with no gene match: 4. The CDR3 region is CASSETSGGSTDTQYF. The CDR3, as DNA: TGTGCCAGCAGCGAAACTAGCGGGGGAAGCACAGATACGCAGTATTTT.

CDR3 sequence reads: CASSLEIIGAAFF. The CDR3 nucleotides read TGTGCCAGCAGCTTGGAGATAATAGGCGCGGCTTTCTTT. The rearrangement uses TRBV5-5 and TRBJ1-1; D remains ambiguous. The ends were cut back, 0 bases at V and 11 bases at J, with 14 bases in the middle. Per germline, CDR1 SGHKS and CDR2 YYEKEE (reference sequence). The CDR3 runs to 13 residues.

The CDR3 DNA reads TGTGCCAGCGGGCTAGTCGATTACGAGCAGTACTTC. Its translation is CASGLVDYEQYF. The V call is TRBV6-1, the J call TRBJ2-7; D not resolved. The germline V and J ends were trimmed by 8 bases and 4 bases, with 12 bases remaining between them. The germline CDR1 and CDR2 sequences are MNHNS and SASEGT. CDR3 length: 12 amino acids.

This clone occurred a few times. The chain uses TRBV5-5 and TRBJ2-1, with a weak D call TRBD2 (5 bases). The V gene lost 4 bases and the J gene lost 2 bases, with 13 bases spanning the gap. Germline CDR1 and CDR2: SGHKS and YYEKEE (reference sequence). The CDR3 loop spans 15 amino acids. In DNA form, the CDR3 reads TGTGCCAGCAGCCAAGGACTTAATGCCTACAATGAGCAGTTCTTC. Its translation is CASSQGLNAYNEQFF.

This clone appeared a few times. The chain's CDR3 is CASRLIASNTEAFF. The CDR3 bases are TGTGCCAGCAGACTTATTGCCAGTAACACTGAAGCTTTCTTT. This chain links TRBV27 with TRBJ1-1; D uncertain. Trimming shortened V by 6 bases and J by 2 bases, and 13 bases separated the two germline ends. Looked up from germline, CDR1 is MNHEY and CDR2 is SMNVEV (reference sequence). The length of the CDR3 is 14 residues.

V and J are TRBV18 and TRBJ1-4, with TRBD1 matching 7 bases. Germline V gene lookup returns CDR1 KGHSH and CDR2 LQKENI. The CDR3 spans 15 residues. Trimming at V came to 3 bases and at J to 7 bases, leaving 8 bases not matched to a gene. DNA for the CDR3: TGTGCCAGCTCACCCCTAACAGGGGTTGGTGAAAAACTGTTTTTT. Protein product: CASSPLTGVGEKLFF.

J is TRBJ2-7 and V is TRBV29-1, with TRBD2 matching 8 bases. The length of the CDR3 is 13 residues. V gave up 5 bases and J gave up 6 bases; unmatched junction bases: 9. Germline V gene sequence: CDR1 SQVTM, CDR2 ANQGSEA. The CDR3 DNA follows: TGCAGCGTTACTAGCGGCGCGGTAAGCGAGCAGTACTTC. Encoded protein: CSVTSGAVSEQYF.

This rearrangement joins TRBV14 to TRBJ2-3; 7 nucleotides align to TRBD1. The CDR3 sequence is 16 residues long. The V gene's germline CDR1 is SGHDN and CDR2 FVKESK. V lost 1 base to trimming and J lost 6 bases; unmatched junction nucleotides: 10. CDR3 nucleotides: TGTGCCAGCAGCCAAGCCAGGGGGTCAGCCGTGGATACGCAGTATTTT. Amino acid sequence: CASSQARGSAVDTQYF.

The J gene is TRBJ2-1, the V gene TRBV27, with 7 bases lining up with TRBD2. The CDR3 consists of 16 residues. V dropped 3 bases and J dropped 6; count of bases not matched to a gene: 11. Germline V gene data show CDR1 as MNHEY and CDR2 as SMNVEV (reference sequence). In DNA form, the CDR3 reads TGTGCCAGCAGTTTGAGGGGCGGCGGGAGTGGCAATGAGCAGTTCTTC. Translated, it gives CASSLRGGGSGNEQFF.